This TCR beta chain comes out of a study of blood T cells in healthy people across ages. The study, taken as a whole, reports: The unknown donor CMV status may have confounded expanded clonotype changes.

For the second PCR, which ran for roughly 6 to 12 cycles, a sample-barcoded 5' primer and a J-beta primer mix were used. TCRdb independently ran MiXCR on the 5' RACE reads; one entry per CDR3 protein. The sample lists some 900,000 distinct CDR3 sequences; around 48% were seen once. Donor samples were obtained from healthy Caucasian individuals from Russia, aged about 6 to 90. Turning to this clonotype: Its specificity is unknown.

The sequence was collected from a man aged 30-40 years in good health. The sequenced sample consisted of blood.

CDR3 in DNA: TGTGCCAGCAGCCAAGGGGGAAGCGGGGGGGTGACAGATACGCAGTATTTT. Translated, it gives CASSQGGSGGVTDTQYF. This chain links TRBV4-2 with TRBJ2-3; the match to TRBD2 covers 10 bases. V shed 1 base and J 3 bases; nucleotides not matched to a gene: 7. The CDR3 totals 17 residues. Germline V gene data show CDR1 as LGHNA and CDR2 as YNFKEQ.